The sequence of this TCR beta chain was determined in a study of post-analysis software for immune sequencing data. Sequencing libraries made from TCR beta cDNA carried unique molecular identifiers. TCRdb independently ran MiXCR on the PCR reads; one entry per CDR3 protein. The sample lists 380,000 or so distinct CDR3 sequences; about a third were seen once. Germline V gene data show CDR1 as MNHEY and CDR2 as SVGAGI. This CDR3 spans 13 amino acids. V lost 6 bases and J 6 bases, leaving 13 bases between the germline ends. Study-level findings and limits: Four to six TRBV segments (TRBV5-6, TRBV5-1 and TRBV20-1 among them) occurred more frequently in patients than in controls.

This clonotype was detected a few times. What it binds is not known. The sequenced sample was blood. V usage is TRBV6-5 and J usage is TRBJ2-3; TRBD2 might be the D (6 bases). The source is a girl aged 5-17 years with multiple sclerosis. CDR3 sequence (DNA): TGTGCCAGCAGAGCGACTGGGGGGGATACGCAGTATTTT. This translates into CASRATGGDTQYF.